The entry below describes one T cell receptor (beta chain). The antigen it recognizes is unknown. It has no much larger one-base neighbor in the sample; base qualities were not kept. The source of the sample is a study of blood T cell repertoires in COVID-19 (dated by TCRdb to about 2020). At the level of the whole study: The collaborator samples originated in the United States, Italy and Spain and spanned the acute and convalescent phases of COVID-19. The prospective study material was composed of cDNA or gDNA derived from T cells, B-cell-depleted T cells, or PBMCs. Subjects who had been exposed to COVID-19, were actively infected with it, or had recovered from it provided the deeply sampled blood TCRbeta repertoires that made up the dataset. A freely available public database, intended as a resource for researchers studying the immune response to SARS-CoV-2, is where the repertoires were released. Samples came from the ongoing ImmuneRACE study (first 160 participants) plus 1,254 subjects from 6 global collaborators. A de-identified subject ID, COVID-19 status, age in years and sex were almost always included in the sample metadata. Where HLA class I and class II types were available, the types were taken from metadata supplied by the sample provider, not from assay-based typing.

In the germline V gene, CDR1 corresponds to SGHRS and CDR2 to YFSETQ. From its cysteine to its phenylalanine, the CDR3 spans 14 amino acids. The only DNA kept is the CDR3, 42 bases in frame from the first base. Clipping removes 3 bases from V and 7 bases from J, with 5 as the unmatched junction base count. Collaborating institutions collected whole blood in K2EDTA tubes following their own protocols. Collaborator samples were shipped for TCRbeta analysis as frozen whole blood, isolated PBMCs, or DNA extracted from either sample type. Study-level results and caveats: The amount of clinical and demographic metadata varied by source and participant and was provided uncurated.

The immunoSEQ Assay, a bias-controlled multiplex PCR, was used to amplify TCRbeta CDR3 regions from genomic DNA. The authors' analysis ran thus. The number of nucleated cells in each sample was estimated by amplification of reference gene primers within the assay. Sequence reads were collapsed and filtered to measure the absolute abundance of every unique TCRbeta CDR3 rearrangement. For each sample, productive Simpson clonality was calculated as the square root of Simpson's diversity index over productive rearrangements. TCRdb limited this immuneACCESS table to in-frame rearrangements with V and J called. A share of clones is missing; checked studies link under half to unresolved V genes, and the rest is unexplained. V and J calls and clone size come straight from that table; D and trimming were deduced from the DNA. For this sample there are roughly 150,000 clones; 87% appear just once. The leading ten clones occupy about 5% of the sample.

The chain employs TRBV5-1 and TRBJ1-4; the junction holds 8 bases that match TRBD1. This clonotype was obtained from a human donor in a cohort sampled during active COVID-19. The sequenced sample was peripheral blood. The DNA sequence is given as TGCGCCAGCAGCTCCCGGGACAGGCTTGAAAAACTGTTTTTT. Protein translation: CASSSRDRLEKLFF.